Shown below are 18 T cell receptor beta chains from a single sample sequenced in a study of blood T cell repertoires in COVID-19. The method was immunoSEQ multiplex PCR; TCRdb's version includes in-frame clones alone and lacks a portion of them. Seen here are approximately 240,000 clones, roughly 82% observed once, and the top ten hold about 1.5%. The specimen sequenced was peripheral blood. The source of these receptors is a woman aged 35 to 49 who had recovered from COVID-19.

This clone was observed a single time. In nucleotides, the CDR3 is TGTGCCACCAGCAGAAGGGGACAGGGAATGAATGGCTACACCTTC. It encodes CATSRRGQGMNGYTF. The J gene is TRBJ1-2, the V gene TRBV15; the match to TRBD1 covers 9 bases. This CDR3 has 15 amino acids. Germline trimming cut 2 bases from V and 6 bases from J; bases unmatched to any gene: 7. CDR1 and CDR2 (germline): LNHNV, YYDKDF (reference sequence).

The chain uses TRBV6-6 and TRBJ2-5, with 7 bases lining up with TRBD2. The CDR3 covers 14 residues. Germline trimming cut 2 bases from V and 5 bases from J; bases unmatched to any gene: 5. The germline gives CDR1 MNHNY, CDR2 SVGAGI (reference sequence). Here the CDR3 DNA reads TGTGCCAGCAGTTACAATTCCGGGGGGGAGACCCAGTACTTC. Translating gives CASSYNSGGETQYF.

V gene TRBV19 combines with J gene TRBJ1-5; 7 nucleotides agree with TRBD1. J was trimmed by 4 bases and V by 7 bases; bases with no gene match: 10. Germline loops: CDR1 LNHDA, CDR2 SQIVND (reference sequence). CDR3 size: 15 residues. CDR3 sequence (DNA): TGTGCCAGTACAGGACGCGGGACAGCGAATCAGCCCCAGCATTTT. Its translation is CASTGRGTANQPQHF. The variable domain in full, completed from reference TRBV19 and TRBJ1-5, reads DGGITQSPKYLFRKEGQNVTLSCEQNLNHDAMYWYRQDPGQGLRLIYYSQIVNDFQKGDIAEGYSVSREKKESFPLTVTSAQKNPTAFYLCASTGRGTANQPQHFGDGTRLSIL.

This clone has a handful of counts. The rearrangement uses TRBV7-2 and TRBJ1-3; D is unclear. V gave up 2 bases and J gave up 5 bases, with 4 bases separating them. Germline CDR1 is SGHTA and CDR2 is FQGNSA. The CDR3 loop spans 12 amino acids. CDR3 nucleotide sequence: TGTGCCAGCAGCTTAAACAGAAACACCATATATTTT. Translating it yields CASSLNRNTIYF.

The rearrangement uses TRBV5-1 and TRBJ2-5; 9 bases align to TRBD2. CDR1 is SGHRS and CDR2 is YFSETQ in the germline V gene. This CDR3 has 16 amino acids. Losses at the gene ends were 1 base for V and 1 base for J; bases not matched to a gene: 5. Here the CDR3 DNA reads TGCGCCAGCAGCTTGTTCGCGGGGGGGCCCCAAGAGACCCAGTACTTC. It encodes CASSLFAGGPQETQYF.

This chain uses TRBV29-1 with TRBJ2-7; 7 bases are shared with TRBD2. V trimming: 2 bases; J trimming: 3 bases; junction bases outside the gene matches: 1. Germline V lookup: CDR1 SQVTM, CDR2 ANQGSEA. The CDR3 totals 12 residues. The CDR3 region is CSVELADYEQYF. CDR3 DNA: TGCAGCGTTGAACTAGCGGACTACGAGCAGTACTTC.

The chain combines TRBV3-1 (or the pseudogene TRBV3-2) with TRBJ2-7; 7 bases map to TRBD2. This CDR3 region has 15 residues. The V gene's germline CDR1 is LGHDT and CDR2 YNNKEL (reference sequence). The V gene end was trimmed by 4 bases and the J gene end by 0 bases; junction bases not matched to a gene: 6. CDR3: CASSLSGDYSYEQYF. The CDR3 bases are TGTGCCAGCAGCCTAAGCGGGGATTACTCCTACGAGCAGTACTTC.

The V call is TRBV19, the J call TRBJ1-1; D is ambiguous. The V gene lost 5 bases and the J gene lost 7 bases, with 11 bases spanning the gap. Germline loops: CDR1 LNHDA, CDR2 SQIVND (reference sequence). The CDR3 runs to 12 residues. The CDR3 bases are TGTGCCAGTAGTCTAGGAGAGCTTGAAGCTTTCTTT. Amino acid sequence: CASSLGELEAFF.

V and J are TRBV19 and TRBJ1-5, with 8 bases lining up with TRBD1. Germline V gives CDR1 LNHDA, CDR2 SQIVND (reference sequence). The CDR3 has 16 residues. With V trimmed by 5 bases and J by 2 bases, 8 bases remained unmatched. The CDR3 DNA is TGTGCCAGTAGTCCAGGGGGCCGGATCGGCAATCAGCCCCAGCATTTT. The encoded protein is CASSPGGRIGNQPQHF.

The V gene is TRBV9, the J gene TRBJ2-7; 8 bases align to TRBD1. The ends lost 0 bases at V and 6 bases at J; junction bases unmatched: 5. Per the germline V gene, CDR1 is SGDLS and CDR2 is YYNGEE. CDR3 length equals 14 residues. The CDR3 DNA reads TGTGCCAGCAGCGTAGCTACAGGGGGTCCCGAGCAGTACTTC. This sequence encodes CASSVATGGPEQYF.

This sequence joins TRBV7-2 and TRBJ2-7; 9 nucleotides line up with TRBD1. The CDR3 has 13 amino acids. V shed 1 base, J shed 9 bases, and the junction held 4 bases outside the gene matches. Looked up from germline, CDR1 is SGHTA and CDR2 is FQGNSA. CDR3 sequence: CASSLESGQGQYF. The CDR3 DNA is TGTGCCAGCAGCTTAGAGTCGGGACAGGGGCAGTACTTC.

This clone was seen only once. CDR3 nucleotides: TGTGCCATCAGTGGGGCGGGACGCACAGATACGCAGTATTTT. It encodes CAISGAGRTDTQYF. The chain employs TRBV10-3 and TRBJ2-3; a possible D gene is TRBD2 (6 bases). CDR3 size: 14 residues. The V and J ends lost 4 bases and 1 base respectively, with 9 bases between them. Per the germline V gene, CDR1 is ENHRY and CDR2 is SYGVKD.

This sequence joins TRBV14 and TRBJ2-7; D gene ambiguous. Germline V gene lookup returns CDR1 SGHDN and CDR2 FVKESK. The CDR3 extends over 12 amino acids. With 4 bases removed from V and 2 bases from J, the gap between germline ends came to 6 bases. CDR3: CASSPSAYEQYF. The CDR3 DNA is TGTGCCAGCAGCCCTTCCGCCTACGAGCAGTACTTC.

This clone showed up just a few times. One junction end disagrees with the germline gene, perhaps due to a read error. The chain has TRBV6-5 and TRBJ1-2; the match to TRBD1 covers 7 bases. Germline CDR1 reads MNHEY; CDR2 reads SVGAGI. CDR3 size: 14 residues. CDR3 DNA sequence: TGTGCCAGCAGGGTGACAGGGCATAACAATGGCTACACCTTC. Encoded protein: CASRVTGHNNGYTF.

The chain has TRBV4-3 and TRBJ2-1, with 7 bases fitting TRBD1. V shed 4 bases, J shed 9 bases, and the junction held 6 bases outside the gene matches. CDR3 length: 13 amino acids. Germline CDR1 reads LGHNA; CDR2 reads YSLEER. CDR3 DNA sequence: TGCGCCAGCAGCCGCGACAGGGCTCGTGAGCAGTTCTTC. It is translated as CASSRDRAREQFF.

The chain employs TRBV6-5 and TRBJ1-2; D not resolved. The germline V and J ends were trimmed by 8 bases and 5 bases, with 18 bases remaining between them. Germline CDR1 and CDR2: MNHEY and SVGAGI. The CDR3 runs to 14 residues. The CDR3 region has the DNA TGTGCCAGCTTTGACGCGGGTGGGAAGTATGGCTACACCTTC. Protein product: CASFDAGGKYGYTF.

The chain is built from TRBV19 and TRBJ1-2; no clear D. Looked up from germline, CDR1 is LNHDA and CDR2 is SQIVND (reference sequence). The CDR3 runs 12 residues. The ends were cut back, 5 bases at V and 6 bases at J, with 10 bases in the middle. The CDR3 bases are TGTGCCAGTAGTGAGGCCAGACATGGCTACACCTTC. This sequence encodes CASSEARHGYTF.

The V gene is TRBV4-3, the J gene TRBJ2-7, with 7 bases matching TRBD1. The CDR3 runs to 18 residues. V lost 0 bases to trimming and J lost 1 base; unmatched junction nucleotides: 12. In germline, CDR1 is LGHNA, CDR2 YSLEER. The CDR3 is CASSQDSWHPGQSYEQYF. In nucleotides, the CDR3 is TGCGCCAGCAGCCAAGATAGTTGGCACCCGGGACAGTCCTACGAGCAGTACTTC.